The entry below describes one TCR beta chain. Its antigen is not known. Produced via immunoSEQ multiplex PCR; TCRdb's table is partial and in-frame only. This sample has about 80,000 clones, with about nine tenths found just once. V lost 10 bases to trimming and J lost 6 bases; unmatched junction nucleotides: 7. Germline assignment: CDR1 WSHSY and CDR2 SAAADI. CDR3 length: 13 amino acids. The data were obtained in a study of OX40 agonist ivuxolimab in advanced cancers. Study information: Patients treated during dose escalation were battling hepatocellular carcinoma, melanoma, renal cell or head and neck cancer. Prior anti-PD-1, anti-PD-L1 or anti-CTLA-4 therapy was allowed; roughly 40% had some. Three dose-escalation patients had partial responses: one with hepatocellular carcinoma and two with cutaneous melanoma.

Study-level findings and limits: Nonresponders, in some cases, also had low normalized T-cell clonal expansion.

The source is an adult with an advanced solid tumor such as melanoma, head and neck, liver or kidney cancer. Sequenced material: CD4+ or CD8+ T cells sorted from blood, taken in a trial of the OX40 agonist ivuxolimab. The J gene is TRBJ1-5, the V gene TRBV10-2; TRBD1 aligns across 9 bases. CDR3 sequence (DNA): TGCGCCACCGGACAGGGGAATCGTCAGCCCCAGCATTTT. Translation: CATGQGNRQPQHF.